These 14 T cell receptor beta chains share one sample of origin, sequenced in a study of siplizumab effects on memory and regulatory T cells. Measured with immunoSEQ multiplex PCR; TCRdb has only the in-frame clones, and not every one. The profile shows 85,000 to 130,000 clones, approximately 94% of them singletons. The sequencing input was Tregs sorted from blood. The receptors were sampled from a human donor in good health.

The chain combines TRBV5-1 with TRBJ2-1; D not resolved. V was trimmed by 3 bases and J by 5 bases, leaving 12 bases between them. Germline assignment: CDR1 SGHRS and CDR2 YFSETQ. This CDR3 is built from 14 residues. The CDR3 DNA sequence: TGCGCCAGCAGCTCGAGAGCTATCCACAATGAGCAGTTCTTC. It specifies CASSSRAIHNEQFF.

The V gene is TRBV5-8, the J gene TRBJ2-4, with D possibly being TRBD1 (6 bases). Per the germline V gene, CDR1 is SGHTS and CDR2 is YDEGEE. The CDR3 has 17 residues. V lost 1 base, J lost 1 base, and 15 bases lay in between. The CDR3: CASSLSPGVRAKNIQYF. CDR3 nucleotides: TGTGCCAGCAGCTTGTCCCCAGGGGTACGGGCCAAAAACATTCAGTACTTC.

This clone was seen once. This CDR3 is CASSTSGNNEQFF. The CDR3 DNA is TGCGCCAGCAGTACTAGCGGCAACAATGAGCAGTTCTTC. This sequence joins TRBV5-1 and TRBJ2-1; TRBD2 aligns across 8 bases. V shed 5 bases, J shed 5 bases, and the junction held 3 bases outside the gene matches. The CDR3 extends over 13 amino acids. Germline assignment: CDR1 SGHRS and CDR2 YFSETQ.

The chain links TRBV7-3 to TRBJ1-2, with TRBD1 as a possible D gene (6 bases). The CDR3 has 15 residues. Germline V lookup: CDR1 SGHTA, CDR2 FQGTGA. V was shortened by 1 base and J by 4 bases, with 13 bases between the two germline ends. The CDR3 DNA follows: TGTGCCAGCAGCTTAAAGAGGAGGACAGCCTATGGCTACACCTTC. It encodes CASSLKRRTAYGYTF.

V and J are TRBV29-1 and TRBJ2-5; 10 bases fit TRBD2. This CDR3 is 16 amino acids long. CDR1 SQVTM and CDR2 ANQGSEA come from the germline V gene. The V and J ends lost 2 bases and 4 bases, in that order; junction bases with no gene match: 10. As DNA, the CDR3 is TGCAGCGTTGAAATGGGTTCCTCTAGCGGGAGAGAGACCCAGTACTTC. Translation gives CSVEMGSSSGRETQYF.

This CDR3 is CASGRWGGTEAFF. CDR3 nucleotide sequence: TGTGCTAGTGGGCGTTGGGGAGGGACTGAAGCTTTCTTT. The chain employs TRBV12-5 and TRBJ1-1; D not certain. CDR1 LGHNT and CDR2 FRNRAP come from the germline V gene. The CDR3 loop spans 13 amino acids. Trimming removed 6 bases from V and 5 bases from J, with 13 bases in between.

The genes are TRBV30 and TRBJ2-7; possible D gene TRBD2, 5 bases. The germline CDR1 and CDR2 sequences are GTSNPN and SVGIG (reference sequence). Trimming removed 4 bases at V and 5 bases at J, with 15 bases between. This CDR3 region has 13 residues. The chain's CDR3 is CAWTGGGSHEQYF. The CDR3 nucleotides read TGTGCCTGGACCGGTGGAGGTAGCCACGAGCAGTACTTC.

The chain employs TRBV5-1 and TRBJ2-2; D is unclear. Trimming cost V 5 bases and J 7 bases, with 9 bases left between them. There are 12 residues in the CDR3. Germline-derived CDR1 and CDR2 are SGHRS and YFSETQ. DNA of the CDR3: TGCGCCAGCAGAAGGATCGGCGGGGAGCTGTTTTTT. Translated: CASRRIGGELFF.

The chain has TRBV7-8 and TRBJ1-4; the match to TRBD1 covers 7 bases. After removal of 1 base from V and 5 bases from J, the junction contained 7 bases not matched to a gene. The CDR3 consists of 16 residues. CDR1 SGHVS and CDR2 FQNEAQ come from the germline V gene. The CDR3 DNA follows: TGTGCCAGCAGCTTAGTGTCAGGGGGTGGGAATGAAAAACTGTTTTTT. Its protein is CASSLVSGGGNEKLFF.

This chain connects TRBV5-1 to TRBJ2-1, with D uncertain. V lost 0 bases and J lost 8, with 6 bases in between. CDR1 is SGHRS, CDR2 YFSETQ, per germline. This CDR3 region has 12 residues. CDR3 nucleotide sequence: TGCGCCAGCAGCTTGGCTTCCTATGAGCAGTTCTTC. It specifies CASSLASYEQFF.

This clone was counted once. The chain has TRBV4-2 and TRBJ2-7; D might be TRBD1 (6 bases). Germline CDR1 reads LGHNA; CDR2 reads YNFKEQ. Trimming shortened V by 0 bases and J by 3 bases, and 9 bases separated the two germline ends. This CDR3 is built from 14 residues. The CDR3: CASSQEQGLYEQYF. The CDR3 DNA reads as TGTGCCAGCAGCCAAGAACAGGGCCTCTACGAGCAGTACTTC.

This sequence joins TRBV27 and TRBJ2-4; the D gene is possibly TRBD1 (6 bases). V was clipped by 5 bases and J by 3 bases, with 11 bases between them. The germline gives CDR1 MNHEY, CDR2 SMNVEV (reference sequence). This CDR3 has 14 residues. The CDR3 DNA sequence: TGTGCCAGCAGTAGACAGGTCGACAAAAACATTCAGTACTTC. Translated, it gives CASSRQVDKNIQYF.

The chain combines TRBV4-2 with TRBJ2-1; TRBD2 is a possible D gene (5 bases). The CDR3 is made up of 13 amino acids. CDR1 is LGHNA, CDR2 YNFKEQ, per germline. V lost 6 bases to trimming and J lost 7 bases, with 13 bases between them. DNA of the CDR3: TGTGCCAGCAGGCCGACTACCAGGAATGAGCAGTTCTTC. Translating it yields CASRPTTRNEQFF.

This chain uses TRBV19 with TRBJ2-7, with a weak D call TRBD2 (6 bases). The CDR3 contains 15 residues. V was pared by 3 bases and J by 3 bases, with 15 bases between. CDR1 and CDR2 (germline): LNHDA, SQIVND (reference sequence). The CDR3, as DNA: TGTGCCAGTAGTATGGGGCGGGACGGACGCTACGAGCAGTACTTC. Its translation is CASSMGRDGRYEQYF.